This TCR beta chain came from a study of control samples from healthy donors and cancer patients. Sequenced by immunoSEQ multiplex PCR; TCRdb stores in-frame clones only, minus some. This sample carries around 130,000 clones, roughly nine tenths of them seen once, and the ten largest clones take around 6.9%. Germline loops: CDR1 MNHNS, CDR2 SASEGT. The CDR3 is 16 amino acids. V was cut by 2 bases and J by 4 bases, with 15 bases left in between. Sequenced: PBMCs. The receptor was isolated from a man between 50 and 59 years old with head and neck cancer. This rearrangement joins TRBV6-1 to TRBJ1-5, with D possibly being TRBD1 (6 bases). This chain's CDR3 is CASSETPDRFNQPQHF. CDR3 DNA sequence: TGTGCCAGCAGTGAAACCCCGGACAGATTTAATCAGCCCCAGCATTTT.